Shown below are 13 T cell receptor beta chains from a single sample sequenced in a study of T cells in Graves' hyperthyroidism and ophthalmopathy. RNA transcripts were the template for amplifying TCR beta CDR3 regions. HTBI primers were used for first-round RT-PCR of the TCR CDR3. TCRdb ran MiXCR on the multiplex PCR reads and lists one entry per CDR3 protein. The table has around 560,000 distinct CDR3 sequences, about a sixth seen once. The specimen was blood. These receptors originate from a woman in her late teens or twenties with Graves' hyperthyroidism.

The CDR3 DNA reads as TGTGCCAGCAGTTTAGGCCGCGGTGGAAACACCATATATTTT. Amino acids: CASSLGRGGNTIYF. The chain employs TRBV12-3 or TRBV12-4 and TRBJ1-3; D remains unclear. The germline V and J ends were trimmed by 1 base and 3 bases, with 7 bases remaining between them. The CDR3 runs 14 residues.

This clonotype was counted ten times or more. The CDR3 sequence is CASSSGANTEAFF. CDR3 coding DNA: TGCGCCAGCAGCTCCGGGGCGAACACTGAAGCTTTCTTT. The rearrangement joins TRBV5-1 to TRBJ1-1; a weak D match, TRBD1 (5 bases). The CDR3 is 13 residues long. Trimming took off 3 bases at V and 1 base at J, with 7 bases between the two ends. Germline V gene sequence: CDR1 SGHRS, CDR2 YFSETQ.

The chain has TRBV7-2 and TRBJ2-5; 9 nucleotides agree with TRBD2. Looked up from germline, CDR1 is SGHTA and CDR2 is FQGNSA. The trim removed 1 base at V and 7 bases at J, leaving 4 bases unmatched. The CDR3 runs to 14 residues. CDR3 protein: CASSLEGLAGTQYF. CDR3 bases: TGTGCCAGCAGCTTAGAGGGACTAGCCGGGACCCAGTACTTC.

This clonotype was seen repeatedly, ten times or more. V gene TRBV18 combines with J gene TRBJ1-1; 12 bases match TRBD1. V lost 7 bases, J lost 4 bases, and 7 bases stayed unmatched. This CDR3 is built from 15 residues. Germline V gene data show CDR1 as KGHSH and CDR2 as LQKENI. CDR3 sequence (DNA): TGTGCCAGCTGGGGGACAGGGGGCTTGGTCACTGAAGCTTTCTTT. Translated: CASWGTGGLVTEAFF. The complete variable domain, with remaining parts taken from reference TRBV18 and TRBJ1-1, reads NAGVMQNPRHLVRRRGQEARLRCSPMKGHSHVYWYRQLPEEGLKFMVYLQKENIIDESGMPKERFSAEFPKEGPSILRIQQVVRGDSAAYFCASWGTGGLVTEAFFGQGTRLTVV.

This clonotype was found many times. The chain employs TRBV3-1 and TRBJ2-1; TRBD2 matches 11 bases. Germline CDR1 is LGHDT and CDR2 is YNNKEL (reference sequence). The CDR3 is 14 amino acids. After removal of 4 bases from V and 6 bases from J, the junction contained 2 bases not matched to a gene. CDR3 residues: CASSRLAGINEQFF. DNA of the CDR3: TGTGCCAGCAGCCGACTAGCGGGAATCAATGAGCAGTTCTTC.

The gene calls are TRBV29-1 and TRBJ2-3, with a possible D match to TRBD1 (5 bases). With 8 bases removed from V and 5 bases from J, the gap between germline ends came to 17 bases. The CDR3 is made up of 13 amino acids. Germline V gene lookup returns CDR1 SQVTM and CDR2 ANQGSEA. The CDR3, as DNA: TGCAGCCTAAGGACACGGTGGAGAGATACGCAGTATTTT. Its protein is CSLRTRWRDTQYF.

This clonotype was seen only once. The V gene is TRBV7-9, the J gene TRBJ2-1; 9 bases agree with TRBD2. Trimming took 6 bases from V and 4 from J; bases not matched to a gene: 7. The germline V gene encodes CDR1 SEHNR and CDR2 FQNEAQ (reference sequence). The CDR3 runs 15 residues. The CDR3 is CASRETSGLYNEQFF. The DNA of the CDR3 is TGTGCCAGCAGAGAAACTAGCGGGTTATACAATGAGCAGTTCTTC.

The CDR3 DNA follows: TGTGCCAGCAGTGTCGGGCAGGCCACCTATGGCTACACCTTC. Protein product: CASSVGQATYGYTF. V is TRBV6-1 and J is TRBJ1-2, with D uncertain. CDR3 length: 14 residues. Germline CDR1 reads MNHNS; CDR2 reads SASEGT. The V gene lost 4 bases and the J gene lost 4 bases, with 13 bases spanning the gap.

This clonotype was detected many times. The chain joins TRBV27 to TRBJ2-1; 10 bases match TRBD1. Germline CDR1 is MNHEY and CDR2 is SMNVEV (reference sequence). There are 16 residues in the CDR3. V lost 4 bases to trimming and J lost 8 bases; unmatched junction nucleotides: 11. The CDR3 loop reads CASSSPGQGTGDEQFF. The CDR3 nucleotides read TGTGCCAGCAGTTCACCGGGACAGGGGACGGGCGATGAGCAGTTCTTC.

This clonotype was seen only a few times. This chain joins TRBV28 and TRBJ2-1; maybe TRBD2 (5 bases). CDR3 length equals 18 residues. Trimming cost V 4 bases and J 0 bases, with 19 bases left between them. The V gene's germline CDR1 is MDHEN and CDR2 SYDVKM. The DNA for the CDR3 is TGTGCCAGCAGTTCCTATCAACTAGGCGAACTCTCCTACAATGAGCAGTTCTTC. Encoded protein: CASSSYQLGELSYNEQFF.

This clonotype showed up just a few times. The chain employs TRBV3-1 and TRBJ1-5, with 8 bases fitting TRBD1. Germline V gives CDR1 LGHDT, CDR2 YNNKEL (reference sequence). Unmatched junction bases numbered 6, after V lost 8 bases and J lost 0 bases. This CDR3 has 15 residues. The CDR3 is CASGQGIYSNQPQHF. CDR3 in DNA: TGTGCCAGCGGACAGGGAATTTATAGCAATCAGCCCCAGCATTTT.

This clonotype was observed a handful of times. The rearrangement joins TRBV20-1 to TRBJ1-6; 7 bases match TRBD1. This CDR3 has 14 residues. The junction had 7 bases not matched to a gene; V was cut back by 3 bases and J by 8 bases. Per germline, CDR1 DFQATT and CDR2 SNEGSKA (reference sequence). The CDR3 DNA reads as TGCAGTGCTAGCGGTGAGGGGGCTGATTCACCCCTCCACTTT. It is translated as CSASGEGADSPLHF.

J is TRBJ2-5 and V is TRBV7-2; D may correspond to TRBD1 or TRBD2 (6 bases each). The V end lost 2 bases, the J end lost 0 bases, and 16 bases lay between the germline ends. Germline values: CDR1 SGHTA, CDR2 FQGNSA. The CDR3 consists of 17 residues. The CDR3, as DNA: TGTGCCAGCAGCTTATTTGGGGGGCTTATGTACCAAGAGACCCAGTACTTC. It codes for CASSLFGGLMYQETQYF.